These 25 T cell receptor beta chains were all obtained from the same sample, sequenced in a study of identical twins. TCRdb redid the calling of the 5' RACE reads with MiXCR, one entry per CDR3 protein. This sample has about 660,000 distinct CDR3 sequences, with 8.5% to 9.5% found just once. This sample also belongs to another study, concerning yellow fever vaccine responses in identical twins.

The sequencing sample was made of PBMCs. The receptors come from a woman aged 18-29 years in good health.

This clonotype came up many times. This chain links TRBV3-1 with TRBJ2-2; maybe TRBD2 (5 bases). Germline lookup yields CDR1 LGHDT and CDR2 YNNKEL (reference sequence). V lost 4 bases, J lost 1 base, and 10 bases lay in between. The length of the CDR3 is 15 residues. The CDR3 nucleotides are TGTGCCAGCAGCCGCCAGCGGCTGAACACCGGGGAGCTGTTTTTT. Translated, it gives CASSRQRLNTGELFF.

The chain recombines TRBV2 with TRBJ2-1; D uncertain. Between the trimmed V and J ends, which lost 0 bases and 15 bases, there was a span of 12 bases. Germline V gene sequence: CDR1 SNHLY, CDR2 FYNNEI. The length of the CDR3 is 12 residues. This CDR3 is CASSEAQLTGFF. The CDR3, as DNA: TGTGCCAGCAGTGAAGCCCAACTAACGGGGTTCTTC.

CDR3 sequence: CASSLALAKDIQYF. DNA for the CDR3: TGTGCCAGCAGCTTAGCACTAGCGAAGGACATTCAGTACTTC. This chain uses TRBV7-9 with TRBJ2-4; TRBD2 agrees at 7 bases. This CDR3 comprises 14 residues. Germline V gene lookup returns CDR1 SEHNR and CDR2 FQNEAQ (reference sequence). V trimming: 0 bases; J trimming: 8 bases; junction bases outside the gene matches: 4. Drawing the rest from reference TRBV7-9 and TRBJ2-4, the complete variable domain is DTGVSQNPRHKITKRGQNVTFRCDPISEHNRLYWYRQTLGQGPEFLTYFQNEAQLEKSRLLSDRFSAERPKGSFSTLEIQRTEQGDSAMYLCASSLALAKDIQYFGAGTRLSVL.

The gene calls are TRBV6-2 or TRBV6-3 and TRBJ2-3, with 10 nucleotides matching TRBD2. This CDR3 region has 14 residues. Germline CDR1 MNHEY, CDR2 SVGEGT. Germline trimming cut 6 bases from V and 5 bases from J; bases unmatched to any gene: 5. CDR3 sequence (DNA): TGTGCCAGCAGATCCAGCGGGGGGGGAGATACGCAGTATTTT. Translated: CASRSSGGGDTQYF.

J is TRBJ2-5 and V is TRBV7-2; TRBD1 might be the D (6 bases). This CDR3 contains 12 residues. Trimming pared 6 bases from V and 3 bases from J, leaving 8 bases between. Germline CDR1 and CDR2: SGHTA and FQGNSA. CDR3 sequence reads: CASRRDKETQYF. Written as DNA, the CDR3 is TGTGCCAGCAGAAGGGACAAAGAGACCCAGTACTTC.

The chain joins TRBV7-9 to TRBJ1-6; perhaps TRBD1 as D (5 bases). CDR3 size: 14 residues. V lost 1 base and J lost 8, with 9 bases in between. Germline CDR1 and CDR2: SEHNR and FQNEAQ (reference sequence). CDR3 sequence (DNA): TGTGCCAGCAGCTTAGTAGACAGCGATTCACCCCTCCACTTT. It is translated as CASSLVDSDSPLHF. Full variable domain (outside the CDR3, taken from reference TRBV7-9 and TRBJ1-6): DTGVSQNPRHKITKRGQNVTFRCDPISEHNRLYWYRQTLGQGPEFLTYFQNEAQLEKSRLLSDRFSAERPKGSFSTLEIQRTEQGDSAMYLCASSLVDSDSPLHFGNGTRLTVT.

This clonotype has only a few counts. The chain has TRBV9 and TRBJ2-3, with 12 bases aligning to TRBD2. Germline values: CDR1 SGDLS, CDR2 YYNGEE. J was trimmed by 7 bases and V by 4 bases; bases with no gene match: 13. The CDR3 consists of 17 residues. As DNA, the CDR3 is TGTGCCAGCAGCCCCAGTCTAGAGACTAGCGGGAGTTATACGCAGTATTTT. It specifies CASSPSLETSGSYTQYF.

This clonotype was seen a handful of times. The J gene is TRBJ2-1, the V gene TRBV6-2 or TRBV6-3, with no clear D. The V gene lost 2 bases and the J gene lost 9 bases, with 14 bases spanning the gap. From germline, CDR1 is MNHEY and CDR2 SVGEGT. CDR3 length: 14 residues. CDR3 bases: TGTGCCAGCAGTTACCTTAGTAGTAGGAGTGAGCAGTTCTTC. It codes for CASSYLSSRSEQFF.

This clonotype came up a few times. This rearrangement joins TRBV18 to TRBJ2-7; 7 positions match TRBD1. The CDR3 totals 15 residues. Germline CDR1 reads KGHSH; CDR2 reads LQKENI. V trimming: 3 bases; J trimming: 2 bases; junction bases outside the gene matches: 7. The CDR3 loop reads CASSPEKGAPYEQYF. Written as DNA, the CDR3 is TGTGCCAGCTCACCGGAAAAGGGGGCCCCCTACGAGCAGTACTTC.

This clonotype was seen more than once but under ten times. The chain uses TRBV11-2 and TRBJ2-2; the match to TRBD2 covers 12 bases. This CDR3 comprises 19 residues. Germline CDR1 reads SGHAT; CDR2 reads FQNNGV. V trimming: 2 bases; J trimming: 1 base; junction bases outside the gene matches: 8. The CDR3 loop reads CASSLTPLAGGLNTGELFF. The DNA for the CDR3 is TGTGCCAGCAGCTTAACCCCGCTAGCGGGAGGGCTGAACACCGGGGAGCTGTTTTTT.

Worth noting for this clonotype: Germline and junction disagree at one end, which may indicate a read error. The chain couples TRBV27 to TRBJ2-6; no firm D call. The CDR3 loop spans 15 amino acids. The germline gives CDR1 MNHEY, CDR2 SMNVEV (reference sequence). The CDR3 sequence: CARSLTNSGANVLTF. The CDR3 region has the DNA TGTGCCAGAAGTTTAACCAACTCTGGGGCCAACGTCCTGACTTTC. The entire variable domain, with the rest obtained from reference TRBV27 and TRBJ2-6, is as follows: EAQVTQNPRYLITVTGKKLTVTCSQNMNHEYMSWYRQDPGLGLRQIYYSMNVEVTDKGDVPEGYKVSRKEKRNFPLILESPSPNQTSLYFCARSLTNSGANVLTFGAGSRLTVL.

The table lists this clonotype with a few counts. Here the CDR3 DNA reads TGCGCCAGCAGCCAAGATGCGACTAGCGGGATGGATACGCAGTATTTT. It encodes CASSQDATSGMDTQYF. The chain employs TRBV4-3 and TRBJ2-3; 11 nucleotides match TRBD2. CDR1 and CDR2 from the germline V gene are LGHNA and YSLEER. V gave up 0 bases and J gave up 6 bases; unmatched junction bases: 5. The CDR3 runs to 16 residues.

This clonotype was counted a few times. This chain uses TRBV20-1 with TRBJ2-2, with TRBD2 as a possible D gene (5 bases). The CDR3 sequence is 13 residues long. Trimming stripped 0 bases from V and 6 bases from J, with 8 bases between. CDR1 and CDR2 from the germline V gene are DFQATT and SNEGSKA (reference sequence). CDR3 in DNA: TGCAGTGCTAGAGATCACGGGGCCGGGGAGCTGTTTTTT. It is translated as CSARDHGAGELFF.

There are a few counts of this clonotype. V usage is TRBV10-3 and J usage is TRBJ2-1; 10 bases fit TRBD2. The CDR3 runs 14 residues. Trimming cost V 3 bases and J 4 bases; bases outside gene matches: 0. Germline V lookup: CDR1 ENHRY, CDR2 SYGVKD. In DNA, the CDR3 is TGTGCCATCAGTGATAGCGGGGGGTACAATGAGCAGTTCTTC. Residues: CAISDSGGYNEQFF.

This clonotype has at least ten counts. CDR3 in DNA: TGTGCCAGCAGTTTAGCGCGACTAGCGGGGGGCAATGAGCAGTTCTTC. This translates into CASSLARLAGGNEQFF. J is TRBJ2-1 and V is TRBV12-3 or TRBV12-4; TRBD2 matches at 13 bases. Trimming removed 0 bases from V and 6 bases from J; junction bases left unmatched: 2. This CDR3 is 16 amino acids long.

The chain employs TRBV7-8 and TRBJ2-2, with unresolved D. Between the trimmed V and J ends, which lost 6 bases and 3 bases, there was a span of 17 bases. There are 16 residues in the CDR3. CDR1 is SGHVS, CDR2 FQNEAQ, per germline. The CDR3 loop is CASSTEIERDTGELFF. The CDR3 nucleotides are TGTGCCAGCAGTACTGAGATCGAACGGGACACCGGGGAGCTGTTTTTT.

This clonotype appeared a few times. J is TRBJ2-1 and V is TRBV10-3; 9 bases agree with TRBD2. Trimming cost V 0 bases and J 7 bases; bases outside gene matches: 10. The CDR3 consists of 17 residues. CDR1 is ENHRY and CDR2 is SYGVKD in the germline V gene. The CDR3 is CAISESGVAGVVNEQFF. Here the CDR3 DNA reads TGTGCCATCAGTGAGTCGGGGGTAGCGGGGGTGGTGAATGAGCAGTTCTTC.

This clonotype was counted many times. The rearrangement links TRBV3-1 to TRBJ1-1; 7 nucleotides agree with TRBD1. V dropped 4 bases and J dropped 6; count of bases not matched to a gene: 8. This CDR3 contains 14 residues. Germline V CDR1 and CDR2: LGHDT, YNNKEL (reference sequence). The CDR3 DNA sequence: TGTGCCAGCAGCCGTCAGGGGGTCCTCGCTGAAGCTTTCTTT. This translates into CASSRQGVLAEAFF.

The table lists this clonotype with many counts. The genes are TRBV5-6 and TRBJ1-5; 9 positions match TRBD1. V lost 2 bases and J lost 5; bases outside the gene matches: 8. This CDR3 has 16 residues. Germline CDR1 SGHDT, CDR2 YYEEEE. Here the CDR3 reads CASSFGGDRGDQPQHF. The CDR3 DNA reads TGTGCCAGCAGCTTCGGGGGCGACAGGGGGGATCAGCCCCAGCATTTT.

The chain links TRBV20-1 to TRBJ2-2; D gene ambiguous. This CDR3 spans 14 amino acids. Trimming pared 3 bases from V and 1 base from J, leaving 9 bases between. Germline V CDR1 and CDR2: DFQATT, SNEGSKA (reference sequence). CDR3 sequence: CSASSDQNTGELFF. The CDR3 DNA reads as TGCAGTGCTAGTTCGGACCAGAACACCGGGGAGCTGTTTTTT.

The chain is built from TRBV5-6 and TRBJ2-1; either TRBD1 or TRBD2 may supply D (5 bases each). From germline, CDR1 is SGHDT and CDR2 YYEEEE. V lost 4 bases and J lost 4, with 12 bases in between. This CDR3 region has 14 residues. The CDR3 loop reads CASSQGTQYNEQFF. DNA for the CDR3: TGTGCCAGCAGCCAAGGGACCCAGTACAATGAGCAGTTCTTC.

This clonotype has a count of ten or more. This chain joins TRBV6-2 or TRBV6-3 and TRBJ2-2; perhaps TRBD2 as D (6 bases). The CDR3 is made up of 15 amino acids. Trimming shortened V by 6 bases and J by 6 bases, and 17 bases separated the two germline ends. Looked up from germline, CDR1 is MNHEY and CDR2 is SVGEGT. CDR3 sequence reads: CASSLISGVAGELFF. In DNA, the CDR3 is TGTGCCAGCAGCTTGATCTCGGGAGTTGCCGGGGAGCTGTTTTTT.

The V and J genes are TRBV28 and TRBJ2-7; tentatively, D is TRBD1 or TRBD2 (6 bases each). CDR1 and CDR2 (germline): MDHEN, SYDVKM. The CDR3 loop spans 15 amino acids. V lost 5 bases to trimming and J lost 6 bases, with 20 bases between them. The CDR3 DNA follows: TGTGCCAGCAGTCCCTTGAGAGTAGGGGGAGGCGAGCAGTACTTC. Protein sequence: CASSPLRVGGGEQYF.

There are many counts of this clonotype. The chain combines TRBV7-9 with TRBJ1-1; possibly TRBD1 for D (5 bases). V lost 0 bases to trimming and J lost 2 bases, with 10 bases between them. The CDR3 sequence is 15 residues long. The V gene's germline CDR1 is SEHNR and CDR2 FQNEAQ (reference sequence). Written as DNA, the CDR3 is TGTGCCAGCAGCTTAGCCACAGGCAGAAACACTGAAGCTTTCTTT. This gives the protein CASSLATGRNTEAFF.

This clonotype was seen a handful of times. V usage is TRBV2 and J usage is TRBJ1-4, with 9 bases identical to TRBD1. V trimming: 6 bases; J trimming: 13 bases; junction bases outside the gene matches: 9. Looked up from germline, CDR1 is SNHLY and CDR2 is FYNNEI. The CDR3 runs 13 residues. CDR3 coding DNA: TGTGCCAGCAGGGGACAGGGAATGAAAAGACTGTTTTTT. Encoded protein: CASRGQGMKRLFF.